A selection of T cell receptor beta chains follows, all from one sample in a study of blood T cell repertoires in COVID-19. The data were produced by immunoSEQ multiplex PCR, yet TCRdb's version contains in-frame clones alone and is incomplete. The table shows 120,000 or so clones, with 81% occurring only once. The material sequenced was peripheral blood. The receptors here all came from a man under 40 with COVID-19, enrolled during active disease. The CDR3 runs from the conserved cysteine through the conserved F or W. Fields, in order: V gene, J gene, D gene, CDR3 DNA, CDR3 protein. D genes are given only for firm matches.

TRBV23-1	TRBJ2-1	TRBD2	TGCGCCAGCAGTCAACGGAGACTAGCGGGAGGAGTAACCTGGGACAATGTCGACAATGAGCAGTTCTTC	CASSQRRLAGGVTWDNVDNEQFF
TRBV30	TRBJ1-2	TRBD1	TGTGCCTGGAGTGTAACAGGGGAAGGCTACACCTTC	CAWSVTGEGYTF
TRBV2	TRBJ1-2	TRBD1	TGTGCCAGCAGTGAGTTGGACAGGGGGCTTTGGGGCTACACCTTC	CASSELDRGLWGYTF
TRBV5-6	TRBJ1-4	NA	TGTGCCAGCAGCTTGGCCGCCCGGGAGGCGAATGAAAAACTGTTTTTT	CASSLAAREANEKLFF
TRBV28	TRBJ2-1	TRBD2	TGTGCCAGCAGTTCCGGACTAGCGGGAGCCTATGAGCAGTTCTTC	CASSSGLAGAYEQFF
TRBV5-6	TRBJ1-2	TRBD1	TGTGCCAGCAGCTTTACAGGGGCTTATGGCTACACCTTC	CASSFTGAYGYTF
TRBV6-5	TRBJ2-1	TRBD1	TGTGCCAGCAGTTACGGGACAGGGGACTACAATGAGCAGTTCTTC	CASSYGTGDYNEQFF
TRBV2	TRBJ2-1	NA	TGTGCCAGCCTAGGCCTCAAGATCTCCTACAATGAGCAGTTCTTC	CASLGLKISYNEQFF
TRBV5-6	TRBJ1-3	TRBD1	TGTGCCAGCAGCCAGACAGGGCTCTCTGGAAACACCATATATTTT	CASSQTGLSGNTIYF
TRBV9	TRBJ2-1	TRBD2	TGTGCCAGCAGCGGAACCAGCGGGAGGGCTCTCGTTGAGCAGTTCTTC	CASSGTSGRALVEQFF
TRBV11-3	TRBJ2-7	TRBD1	TGTGCCAGCAGCTTATATTCGGGACAGGGGGCTGGTACCTACGAGCAGTACTTC	CASSLYSGQGAGTYEQYF